Described below is a single T cell receptor (beta chain) sequence and its context. The data stem from a study of post-analysis software for immune sequencing data. Prepared libraries of TCR beta cDNA carried unique molecular identifiers. TCRdb re-called the PCR reads through MiXCR, storing one row per CDR3 protein. The sample records about 460,000 distinct CDR3 sequences, around 40% being singletons. This sequence was found in a girl between 5 and 17 years old with multiple sclerosis. What was sequenced was blood.

CDR3 coding DNA: TGTGCCAGCAGCCTGAGTCCAGGGGGCGTTTGGGGCACCGGGGAGCTGTTTTTT. Translation: CASSLSPGGVWGTGELFF. The chain recombines TRBV5-5 with TRBJ2-2; TRBD1 aligns across 8 bases. Germline CDR1 is SGHKS and CDR2 is YYEKEE (reference sequence). Trimming cost V 4 bases and J 4 bases; bases outside gene matches: 15. CDR3 length equals 18 residues.